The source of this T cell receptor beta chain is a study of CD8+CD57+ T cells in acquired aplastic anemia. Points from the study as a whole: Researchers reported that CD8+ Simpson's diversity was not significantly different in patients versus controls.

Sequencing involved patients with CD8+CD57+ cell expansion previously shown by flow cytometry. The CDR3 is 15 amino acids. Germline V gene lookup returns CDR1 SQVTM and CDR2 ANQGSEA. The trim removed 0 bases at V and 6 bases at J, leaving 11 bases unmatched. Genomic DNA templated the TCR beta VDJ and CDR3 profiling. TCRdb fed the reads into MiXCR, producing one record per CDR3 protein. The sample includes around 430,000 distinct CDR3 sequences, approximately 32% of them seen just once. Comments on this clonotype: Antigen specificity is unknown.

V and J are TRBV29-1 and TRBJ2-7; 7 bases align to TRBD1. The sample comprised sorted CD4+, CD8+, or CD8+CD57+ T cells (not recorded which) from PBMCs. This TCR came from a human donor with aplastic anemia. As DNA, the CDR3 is TGCAGCGTTGAAGAGAGGACAGGCATGACGATCGAGCAGTACTTC. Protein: CSVEERTGMTIEQYF.